What follows is one T cell receptor (beta chain) and its context. Sequencing was performed with immunoSEQ multiplex PCR; in TCRdb, only in-frame clones are kept and a portion is missing. The sample carries hundreds of thousands of clones, about four fifths recorded once. This record belongs to a study of blood T cell repertoires in COVID-19. Study-wide context: Specimens from acute and convalescent COVID-19 originated in the United States, Italy and Spain.

Specimen: peripheral blood. The TCR comes from a woman older than 75 with COVID-19, enrolled during active disease.

This CDR3 reads CASSLWGGRVGTDTQYF. The DNA for the CDR3 is TGTGCCAGCAGCTTATGGGGCGGGAGAGTCGGCACAGATACGCAGTATTTT. This sequence joins TRBV7-9 and TRBJ2-3, with 7 nucleotides matching TRBD2. Germline V gives CDR1 SEHNR, CDR2 FQNEAQ (reference sequence). CDR3 size: 17 residues. Trimming removed 2 bases from V and 1 base from J; junction bases left unmatched: 9.